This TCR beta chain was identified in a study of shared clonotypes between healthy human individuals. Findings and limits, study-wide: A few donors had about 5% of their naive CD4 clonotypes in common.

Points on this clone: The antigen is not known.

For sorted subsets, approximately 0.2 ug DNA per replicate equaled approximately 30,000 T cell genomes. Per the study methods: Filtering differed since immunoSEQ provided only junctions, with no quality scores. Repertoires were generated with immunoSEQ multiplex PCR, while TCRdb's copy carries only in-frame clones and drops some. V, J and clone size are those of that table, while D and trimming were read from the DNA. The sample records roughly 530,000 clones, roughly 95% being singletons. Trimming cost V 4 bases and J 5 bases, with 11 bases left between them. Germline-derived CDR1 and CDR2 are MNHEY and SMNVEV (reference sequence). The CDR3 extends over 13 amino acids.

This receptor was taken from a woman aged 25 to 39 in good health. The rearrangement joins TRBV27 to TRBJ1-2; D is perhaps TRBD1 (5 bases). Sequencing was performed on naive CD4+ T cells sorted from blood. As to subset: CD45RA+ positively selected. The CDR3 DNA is TGTGCCAGCAGTTATTGGCAGGGTTATGGCTACACCTTC. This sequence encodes CASSYWQGYGYTF.